This T cell receptor (beta chain) was recorded in a study of cytomegalovirus exposure and HLA in healthy donors. Study background: Earlier work reported 100 million to 130 million unique TCR beta sequences from about 180 million T cells. Study outcomes and limitations: TCR beta V- and J-gene trimming was later associated with a missense DCLRE1C variant. For cytomegalovirus status, the classifier reportedly gave diagnoses with high specificity and sensitivity.

PCR was performed using 60 Vbeta and 13 Jbeta primers. Libraries were prepared by immunoSEQ multiplex PCR; TCRdb keeps only in-frame clonotypes and omits some of them. The table shows over 45,000 clones, with around 83% occurring only once. Turning to this clone: Its antigen is still unknown.

The V gene lost 4 bases and the J gene lost 3 bases, with 7 bases spanning the gap. The CDR3 covers 13 residues. Germline-derived CDR1 and CDR2 are MNHEY and SMNVEV (reference sequence). The chain combines TRBV27 with TRBJ2-4, with D perhaps TRBD2 (6 bases). The specimen was PBMCs. This receptor was identified in a man under 40 in good health and CMV-seronegative. CDR3 in DNA: TGTGCCAGCAGTTGGGACTTCAAAAACATTCAGTACTTC. Translated, it gives CASSWDFKNIQYF.